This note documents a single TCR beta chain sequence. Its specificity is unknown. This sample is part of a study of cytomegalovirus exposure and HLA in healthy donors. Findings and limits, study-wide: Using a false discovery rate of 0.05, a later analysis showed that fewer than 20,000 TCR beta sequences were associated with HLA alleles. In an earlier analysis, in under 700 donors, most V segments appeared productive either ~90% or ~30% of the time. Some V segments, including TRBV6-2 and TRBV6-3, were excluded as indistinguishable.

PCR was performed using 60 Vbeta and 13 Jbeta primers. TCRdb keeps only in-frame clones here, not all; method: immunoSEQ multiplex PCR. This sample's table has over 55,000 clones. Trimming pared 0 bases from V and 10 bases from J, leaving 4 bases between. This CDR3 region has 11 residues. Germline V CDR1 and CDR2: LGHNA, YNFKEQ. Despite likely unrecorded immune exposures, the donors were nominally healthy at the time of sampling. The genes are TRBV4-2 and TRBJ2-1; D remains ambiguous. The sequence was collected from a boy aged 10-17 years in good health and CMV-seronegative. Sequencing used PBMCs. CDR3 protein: CASSQDREQFF. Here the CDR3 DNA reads TGTGCCAGCAGCCAAGATCGGGAGCAGTTCTTC.